A single sample gave rise to the 9 T cell receptor beta chains below, sequenced in a study of vaccination and CD4 T cells after COVID-19. The treatment was: roughly 10-day PBMC culture with coronavirus spike peptide pools or control peptides (ViraFEST assay). Sequencing of DNA taken from cultured CD4+ T cells relied on the Oncomine TCR Beta short-read assay. One entry per CDR3 protein, called by TCRdb with MiXCR from the PCR reads. Of some 21,000 distinct CDR3 sequences in the sample, 60% were seen once. Which antigens these TCRs recognize remains unknown. The source material was CD4+ T cells from blood, cultured in vitro, sampled after SARS-CoV-2 vaccination. The receptors shown here come from a human donor who received a COVID-19 vaccine.

As for this clonotype: One end of the junction varies from germline; a read error may be responsible. This chain uses TRBV12-3 or TRBV12-4 with TRBJ1-6; D gene uncertain. CDR3 length: 17 residues. This CDR3 is CASRYSPTGNGDSPLHF. The CDR3 nucleotides are TGTGCCAGCAGATATTCCCCGACGGGGAACGGGGATTCACCTCTCCACTTT.

The chain is built from TRBV30 and TRBJ2-3; TRBD1 is a possible D gene (6 bases). Germline V gives CDR1 GTSNPN, CDR2 SVGIG (reference sequence). V was trimmed by 3 bases and J by 2 bases, leaving 12 bases between them. The CDR3 extends over 14 amino acids. The CDR3 here is CAWSTGTSTDTQYF. CDR3 bases: TGTGCCTGGAGCACCGGGACATCCACAGATACGCAGTATTTT. The full variable domain, in which reference TRBV30 and TRBJ2-3 provide the parts outside the CDR3, is SQTIHQWPATLVQPVGSPLSLECTVEGTSNPNLYWYRQAAGRGLQLLFYSVGIGQISSEVPQNLSASRPQDRQFILSSKKLLLSDSGFYLCAWSTGTSTDTQYFGPGTRLTVL.

The genes are TRBV19 and TRBJ1-1; the D is unclear. Germline lookup yields CDR1 LNHDA and CDR2 SQIVND (reference sequence). V shed 5 bases and J shed 10 bases, with 20 bases lying between them. The CDR3 runs 14 residues. The CDR3 coding sequence is TGTGCCAGTAGTGATTTAGGAATCGGAGAGGGAGCTTTCTTT. Residues: CASSDLGIGEGAFF.

The chain links TRBV6-1 to TRBJ2-7, with D possibly matching TRBD1 (5 bases). CDR1 is MNHNS and CDR2 is SASEGT in the germline V gene. Trimming pared 5 bases from V and 0 bases from J, leaving 14 bases between. The CDR3 contains 15 residues. This CDR3 reads CASSPRRQPSYEQYF. As DNA, the CDR3 is TGTGCCAGCAGTCCCCGTCGACAGCCCTCCTACGAGCAGTACTTC.

The chain recombines TRBV7-2 with TRBJ2-5; 8 nucleotides align to TRBD1. Trimming cost V 5 bases and J 1 base; bases outside gene matches: 3. The CDR3 spans 14 residues. The germline V gene has CDR1 SGHTA and CDR2 FQGNSA. The CDR3 DNA is TGTGCCAGCAGCCTACAGGGGGGCCAAGAGACCCAGTACTTC. Its protein is CASSLQGGQETQYF.

This chain links TRBV19 with TRBJ2-1; 12 nucleotides match TRBD2. The V gene's germline CDR1 is LNHDA and CDR2 SQIVND (reference sequence). The V gene end was trimmed by 7 bases and the J gene end by 10 bases; junction bases not matched to a gene: 8. This CDR3 contains 14 residues. Here the CDR3 reads CASNGLAGREEQFF. The CDR3 DNA is TGTGCCAGTAACGGACTAGCGGGGAGAGAAGAGCAGTTCTTC.

The chain uses TRBV6-1 and TRBJ1-6; D might be TRBD1 (5 bases). Germline loops: CDR1 MNHNS, CDR2 SASEGT. This CDR3 has 14 residues. Trimming removed 6 bases at V and 9 bases at J, with 15 bases between. CDR3 residues: CASRSSREGSPLHF. The CDR3 nucleotides are TGTGCCAGCAGGTCAAGCAGGGAAGGTTCACCCCTCCACTTT.

The chain is built from TRBV5-4 and TRBJ2-3; D not certain. Germline CDR1 reads SGHNT; CDR2 reads YYREEE (reference sequence). Trimming left V 4 bases short and J 4 bases short, with 19 bases between. There are 16 residues in the CDR3. In nucleotides, the CDR3 is TGTGCCAGCAGCCTCGGAGTAGTTCGAAACTCAGATACGCAGTATTTT. Encoded protein: CASSLGVVRNSDTQYF.

The chain links TRBV20-1 to TRBJ2-3; maybe TRBD2 (5 bases). Germline CDR1 DFQATT, CDR2 SNEGSKA (reference sequence). This CDR3 contains 13 residues. V was cut by 1 base and J by 6 bases, with 11 bases left in between. Here the CDR3 DNA reads TGCAGTGCTAGAGGAGGGTTCGGCGATACGCAGTATTTT. It encodes CSARGGFGDTQYF.